Listed below are T cell receptor beta chains from one sample, sequenced in a study of response to subunit inactivated influenza vaccine. From the RT-PCR reads, TCRdb called clonotypes with MiXCR, one entry per CDR3 protein. The sample has 530,000 or so distinct CDR3 sequences; around 25% are singletons. Sample: CD4+ T cells sorted from PBMCs, taken about 5 days after vaccination. The receptors shown here come from a man aged 50 to 59 who received an inactivated influenza vaccine. The CDR3 runs from the conserved cysteine through the conserved F or W. D genes are given only for firm matches. Clone size is not always given. Where it is, it says once, few, many or a class for expanded clones.

CATSDAGTMYGYTF	TGTGCCACCAGTGACGCCGGGACAATGTATGGCTACACCTTC	14	TRBV24-1	TRBJ1-2	few	NA
CASSVDPGVDTQYF	TGCGCCAGCAGCGTGGACCCCGGGGTTGATACGCAGTATTTT	14	TRBV5-1	TRBJ2-3	NA	NA
CSASGGSVAKNIQYF	TGCAGTGCTAGCGGCGGGAGTGTTGCCAAAAACATTCAGTACTTC	15	TRBV20-1	TRBJ2-4	NA	TRBD2
CASSVTGSSYEQYF	TGTGCCAGCAGTGTGACGGGAAGCTCCTACGAGCAGTACTTC	14	TRBV2	TRBJ2-7	few	NA
CAAQGSGGNLYEQYF	TGTGCCGCTCAAGGGTCGGGGGGGAACCTCTACGAGCAGTACTTC	15	TRBV6-1	TRBJ2-7	NA	TRBD2
CATSRANSGQFSNQPQHF	TGTGCCACCAGCAGAGCTAATAGTGGACAGTTTAGCAATCAGCCCCAGCATTTT	18	TRBV15	TRBJ1-5	NA	NA
CASSFWAGNTEAFF	TGTGCCAGCAGTTTTTGGGCCGGGAACACTGAAGCTTTCTTT	14	TRBV28	TRBJ1-1	NA	NA
CASSSRGASNQPQHF	TGTGCCAGCAGCTCCCGGGGGGCGAGCAATCAGCCCCAGCATTTT	15	TRBV7-2	TRBJ1-5	NA	NA
CASSSSLLAGVTTDTQYF	TGTGCCAGCAGCTCAAGCCTACTAGCGGGGGTGACCACAGATACGCAGTATTTT	18	TRBV11-2	TRBJ2-3	NA	TRBD2
CSARGGVGTSGKYNEQFF	TGCAGTGCTAGAGGAGGGGTAGGGACTAGCGGGAAATACAATGAGCAGTTCTTC	18	TRBV20-1	TRBJ2-1	NA	TRBD2
CASSLGGESYGYTF	TGTGCCAGCAGTCTCGGAGGAGAGAGCTATGGCTACACCTTC	14	TRBV12-3/TRBV12-4	TRBJ1-2	few	NA
CASSLGGSGAGELFF	TGTGCCAGCAGTTTAGGTGGGAGCGGTGCCGGGGAGCTGTTTTTT	15	TRBV12-3/TRBV12-4	TRBJ2-2	NA	NA
CASTPYRGRRETQYF	TGTGCCAGCACTCCTTACAGGGGTAGGAGAGAGACCCAGTACTTC	15	TRBV6-1	TRBJ2-5	few	TRBD1
CAISVQGGGTEAFF	TGTGCCATCAGTGTACAGGGAGGAGGCACTGAAGCTTTCTTT	14	TRBV10-3	TRBJ1-1	few	NA
CSASIGGKISGNTIYF	TGCAGCGCCTCTATTGGCGGTAAAATCTCTGGAAACACCATATATTTT	16	TRBV29-1	TRBJ1-3	NA	NA
CSARTVRGRTEAFF	TGCAGCGCTAGGACCGTTCGGGGAAGAACTGAAGCTTTCTTT	14	TRBV29-1	TRBJ1-1	few	NA
CASSSFRGSGELFF	TGTGCCAGCAGCTCGTTCAGGGGATCCGGGGAGCTGTTTTTT	14	TRBV11-2	TRBJ2-2	few	NA
CASSVGQSIYEQYF	TGTGCCAGCAGCGTAGGTCAATCAATCTACGAGCAGTACTTC	14	TRBV9	TRBJ2-7	few	NA
CASSLRDEQFF	TGTGCCAGCAGCTTAAGGGATGAGCAGTTCTTC	11	TRBV5-6	TRBJ2-1	many	NA
CSVALGREMIRRGDTQYF	TGCAGCGTCGCCCTCGGGCGGGAGATGATTCGGCGAGGAGATACGCAGTATTTT	18	TRBV29-1	TRBJ2-3	many	TRBD2
CASSRPTLPSYNEQFF	TGTGCCAGCTCGAGACCCACCCTGCCGTCCTACAATGAGCAGTTCTTC	16	TRBV6-2/TRBV6-3	TRBJ2-1	few	NA
CASSVGTGGEETQYF	TGTGCCAGCAGCGTCGGGACAGGGGGCGAGGAGACCCAGTACTTC	15	TRBV9	TRBJ2-5	NA	TRBD1
CASTAGVMNTEAFF	TGTGCCAGCACCGCGGGAGTTATGAACACTGAAGCTTTCTTT	14	TRBV6-1	TRBJ1-1	NA	NA
CASSLISLAGATYNEQFF	TGTGCCAGCAGTTTGATCTCGCTAGCGGGCGCGACCTACAATGAGCAGTTCTTC	18	TRBV28	TRBJ2-1	NA	TRBD2
CSASAPGQGSLEQYF	TGCAGTGCTAGCGCACCGGGACAGGGGTCCCTCGAGCAGTACTTC	15	TRBV20-1	TRBJ2-7	NA	TRBD1
CAISPPVRGTGELFF	TGTGCCATCAGCCCCCCGGTTCGGGGCACCGGGGAGCTGTTTTTT	15	TRBV5-6	TRBJ2-2	NA	NA
CASSLGGSATGELFF	TGTGCCAGCAGTTTGGGAGGGAGTGCGACCGGGGAGCTGTTTTTT	15	TRBV12-3/TRBV12-4	TRBJ2-2	many	TRBD2